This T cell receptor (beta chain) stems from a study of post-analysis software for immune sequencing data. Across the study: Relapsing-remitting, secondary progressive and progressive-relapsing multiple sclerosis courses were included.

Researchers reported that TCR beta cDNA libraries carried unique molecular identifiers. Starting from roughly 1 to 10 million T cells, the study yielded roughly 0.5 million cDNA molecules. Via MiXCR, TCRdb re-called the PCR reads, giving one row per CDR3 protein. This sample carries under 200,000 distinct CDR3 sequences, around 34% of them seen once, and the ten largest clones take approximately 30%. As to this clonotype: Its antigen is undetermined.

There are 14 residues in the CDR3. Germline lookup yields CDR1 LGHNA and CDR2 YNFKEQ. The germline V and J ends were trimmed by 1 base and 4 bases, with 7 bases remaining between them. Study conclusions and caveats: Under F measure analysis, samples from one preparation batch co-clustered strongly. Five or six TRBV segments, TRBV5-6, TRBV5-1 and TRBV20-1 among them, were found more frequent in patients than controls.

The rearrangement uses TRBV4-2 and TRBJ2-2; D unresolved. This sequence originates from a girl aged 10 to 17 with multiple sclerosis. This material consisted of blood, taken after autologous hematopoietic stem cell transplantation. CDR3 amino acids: CASSQGIRTGELFF. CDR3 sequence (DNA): TGTGCCAGCAGCCAAGGGATTCGCACCGGGGAGCTGTTTTTT.